These 9 T cell receptor beta chains were sequenced from one sample in a study of T cells after posttransplantation cyclophosphamide. Cells defined as naive were viable CD3+CD4+ or CD3+CD8+ and CCR7+CD45RA+CD45RO-CD95-CD27+CD28+. TCRdb keeps only in-frame clones here, not all; method: immunoSEQ multiplex PCR. The repertoire has about 30,000 clones, roughly 90% of them found once; the top ten carry roughly 0.096%. The sequenced sample was naive CD4+ T cells sorted from blood. The source of these receptors is a man aged 25 to 40 in good health and a related stem cell transplant donor.

V is TRBV9 and J is TRBJ2-7, with 8 bases aligning to TRBD1. Looked up from germline, CDR1 is SGDLS and CDR2 is YYNGEE. CDR3 length: 14 amino acids. Trimming cost V 0 bases and J 4 bases; bases outside gene matches: 3. CDR3 in amino acids: CASSVGGQVYEQYF. The CDR3 DNA reads as TGTGCCAGCAGCGTAGGGGGACAGGTGTACGAGCAGTACTTC.

The chain combines TRBV7-2 with TRBJ2-5, with 9 bases matching TRBD2. After removal of 1 base from V and 4 bases from J, the junction contained 7 bases not matched to a gene. CDR3 length equals 16 residues. Germline values: CDR1 SGHTA, CDR2 FQGNSA. The CDR3 sequence is CASSLVAGGRLETQYF. The CDR3, as DNA: TGTGCCAGCAGCTTAGTGGCGGGGGGGCGTTTAGAGACCCAGTACTTC.

The chain combines TRBV25-1 with TRBJ2-7; tentative D call: TRBD2 (5 bases). The CDR3 has 16 amino acids. With 2 bases removed from V and 0 bases from J, the gap between germline ends came to 14 bases. Germline V gene data show CDR1 as MGHDK and CDR2 as SYGVNS. Written as DNA, the CDR3 is TGTGCCAGCAGTGAACCCGCGGGCGCCCTCTCCTACGAGCAGTACTTC. Residues: CASSEPAGALSYEQYF.

The chain joins TRBV7-2 to TRBJ1-1; a weak D match, TRBD1 (5 bases). The CDR3 is 16 residues long. Germline V gene sequence: CDR1 SGHTA, CDR2 FQGNSA. V lost 3 bases and J 0 bases, leaving 14 bases between the germline ends. The DNA for the CDR3 is TGTGCCAGCAGCTTTCCCTCGGGGGGGATGAACACTGAAGCTTTCTTT. It encodes CASSFPSGGMNTEAFF.

The chain uses TRBV28 and TRBJ2-3, with D possibly TRBD2 on 6 matching bases. The CDR3 loop spans 16 amino acids. V was shortened by 2 bases and J by 0 bases, with 12 bases between the two germline ends. Germline assignment: CDR1 MDHEN and CDR2 SYDVKM. The CDR3 region is CASSLRGGRSTDTQYF. The CDR3 coding sequence is TGTGCCAGCAGTTTACGTGGAGGGCGAAGCACAGATACGCAGTATTTT. The variable domain in full, with the rest retrieved from reference TRBV28 and TRBJ2-3, is DVKVTQSSRYLVKRTGEKVFLECVQDMDHENMFWYRQDPGLGLRLIYFSYDVKMKEKGDIPEGYSVSREKKERFSLILESASTNQTSMYLCASSLRGGRSTDTQYFGPGTRLTVL.

The chain recombines TRBV7-6 with TRBJ2-1; a possible D gene is TRBD2 (7 bases). Trimming removed 2 bases at V and 5 bases at J, with 13 bases between. The CDR3 has 15 amino acids. Germline CDR1 and CDR2: SGHVS and FNYEAQ. DNA of the CDR3: TGTGCCAGCAGCTTAAACGGGGGGCCTAACAATGAGCAGTTCTTC. As protein: CASSLNGGPNNEQFF.

DNA of the CDR3: TGTGCCAGCTCACTTCACCGGGACAGGGACTACACCTTC. Encoded protein: CASSLHRDRDYTF. This chain connects TRBV18 to TRBJ1-2, with 9 bases identical to TRBD1. The junction had 7 bases not matched to a gene; V was cut back by 4 bases and J by 10 bases. Germline V lookup: CDR1 KGHSH, CDR2 LQKENI. The CDR3 has 13 residues.

The chain joins TRBV6-5 to TRBJ2-1; 14 nucleotides align to TRBD2. CDR3 length: 14 amino acids. Looked up from germline, CDR1 is MNHEY and CDR2 is SVGAGI. With 11 bases clipped from V and 6 bases from J, the junction kept 6 bases outside the gene matches. In DNA, the CDR3 is TGTGCCTCCCGACTAGCGGGGGGGACCAATGAGCAGTTCTTC. It translates to CASRLAGGTNEQFF.

V is TRBV6-5 and J is TRBJ2-2, with D perhaps TRBD2 (5 bases). V shed 5 bases and J shed 4 bases, with 14 bases lying between them. CDR3 length: 15 residues. Germline V gene lookup returns CDR1 MNHEY and CDR2 SVGAGI. Here the CDR3 reads CASSRRGRSTGELFF. The CDR3 region has the DNA TGTGCCAGCAGTCGAAGAGGGCGGTCCACCGGGGAGCTGTTTTTT.